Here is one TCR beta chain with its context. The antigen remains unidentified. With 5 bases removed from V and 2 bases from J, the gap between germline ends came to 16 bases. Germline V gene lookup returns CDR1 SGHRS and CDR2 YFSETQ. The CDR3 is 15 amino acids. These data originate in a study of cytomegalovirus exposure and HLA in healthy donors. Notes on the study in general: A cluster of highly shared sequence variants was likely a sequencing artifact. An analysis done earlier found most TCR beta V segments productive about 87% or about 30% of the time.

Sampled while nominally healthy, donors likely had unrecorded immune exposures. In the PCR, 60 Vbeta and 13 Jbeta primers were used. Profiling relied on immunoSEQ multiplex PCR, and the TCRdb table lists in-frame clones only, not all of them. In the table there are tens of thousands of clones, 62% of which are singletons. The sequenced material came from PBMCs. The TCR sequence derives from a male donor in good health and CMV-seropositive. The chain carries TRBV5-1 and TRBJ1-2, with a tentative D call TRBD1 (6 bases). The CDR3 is CASSLTGMENYGYTF. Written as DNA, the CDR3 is TGCGCCAGCAGTCTTACAGGGATGGAAAACTATGGCTACACCTTC.